The clone carrying this T cell receptor (beta chain) was observed a handful of times. The target antigen is unknown. Then a second PCR, running about 6 to 12 cycles, was carried out with a sample-barcoded 5' primer and a J-beta primer mix. TCRdb passed the 5' RACE reads through MiXCR, listing each CDR3 protein once. The sample holds 750,000 to 950,000 distinct CDR3 sequences, under 35% seen once. The V end lost 0 bases, the J end lost 6 bases, and 8 bases lay between the germline ends. The CDR3 spans 13 residues. Germline CDR1 is SGHDN and CDR2 is FVKESK. PBMCs, at least 6 million per sample, were isolated. These data are taken from a study of blood T cells in healthy people across ages. General observations from the study: Bulk PBMC profiling left naive and antigen-experienced comparisons inconclusive. Diversity figures based on one million T cells were deemed too low.

This sample was shared with a second study, whose subject was T cells of mothers and their children.

The sequenced sample was blood. The origin of this receptor is a woman aged 35 to 49 in good health. This chain uses TRBV14 with TRBJ2-5; D unclear. The CDR3 DNA reads as TGTGCCAGCAGCCAAGAATTTGGGAAGACCCAGTACTTC. Protein product: CASSQEFGKTQYF.